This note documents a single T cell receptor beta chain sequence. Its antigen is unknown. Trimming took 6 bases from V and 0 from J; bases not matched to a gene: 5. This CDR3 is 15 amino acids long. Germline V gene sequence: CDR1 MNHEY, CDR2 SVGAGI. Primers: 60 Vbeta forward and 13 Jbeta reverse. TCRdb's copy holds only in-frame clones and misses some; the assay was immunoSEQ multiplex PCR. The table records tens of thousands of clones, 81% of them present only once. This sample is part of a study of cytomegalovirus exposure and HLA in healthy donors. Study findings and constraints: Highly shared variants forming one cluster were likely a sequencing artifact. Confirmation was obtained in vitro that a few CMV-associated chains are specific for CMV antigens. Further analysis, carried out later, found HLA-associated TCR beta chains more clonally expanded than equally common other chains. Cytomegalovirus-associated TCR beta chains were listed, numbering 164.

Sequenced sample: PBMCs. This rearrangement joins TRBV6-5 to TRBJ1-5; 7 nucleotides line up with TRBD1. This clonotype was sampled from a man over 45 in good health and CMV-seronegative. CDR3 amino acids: CASSGTAYSNQPQHF. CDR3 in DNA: TGTGCCAGCAGCGGGACAGCGTATAGCAATCAGCCCCAGCATTTT.